The rows below give T cell receptor beta chains drawn from one sample of a study of T cells in Graves' hyperthyroidism and ophthalmopathy. One entry per CDR3 protein, called by TCRdb with MiXCR from the multiplex PCR reads. The table has roughly 600,000 distinct CDR3 sequences, roughly 15% seen once. The material sequenced was blood. These receptors all stem from a woman between 45 and 65 years old with Graves' ophthalmopathy. CDR3s include the opening cysteine and the closing phenylalanine or tryptophan. Fields, in order: D gene, clone size, V gene, J gene, CDR3 DNA, CDR3 protein. A D gene is named only where the DNA matches it firmly. The size of a clone is reported for some rows only, either as once, few or many, or as a class for expanded clones.

>TRBD1|.|TRBV12-3/TRBV12-4|TRBJ2-2
TGTGCCATCGGGTTTATCGGGACAGCGAACACCGGGGAGCTGTTTTTT
CAIGFIGTANTGELFF
>.|few|TRBV29-1|TRBJ2-7
TGCAGCGTAACAGGGTACTCCTACGAGCAGTACTTC
CSVTGYSYEQYF
>TRBD1|few|TRBV5-5|TRBJ1-6
TGTGCCAGCACCCGACAGGGGGTGGAAACGACCTATAATTCACCCCTCCACTTT
CASTRQGVETTYNSPLHF
>TRBD2|many|TRBV18|TRBJ2-2
TGTGCCAGCTCCCCAGCTAGTAGCGGGAGTACTACCGGGGAGCTGTTTTTT
CASSPASSGSTTGELFF
>.|.|TRBV19|TRBJ2-7
TGTGCCAGTAGTCGCTTTTTCCAGGGAGCTGGCCACGAGCAGTACTTC
CASSRFFQGAGHEQYF
>TRBD1|many|TRBV28|TRBJ2-1
TGTGCCAGCAGTTCCCCTCGGGACAGAAGATTCTACAATGAGCAGTTCTTC
CASSSPRDRRFYNEQFF
>TRBD1|.|TRBV20-1|TRBJ2-1
TGCAGTGCCCCCCCGGGACAGGGTCCCAATGAGCAGTTCTTC
CSAPPGQGPNEQFF
>TRBD2|.|TRBV5-1|TRBJ2-1
TGCGCCAGCAGCTCCCCAACTAGCGGGATGTTTGAGCAGTTCTTC
CASSSPTSGMFEQFF
>TRBD1|many|TRBV29-1|TRBJ1-1
TGCAGCGTCGAGGGACAGCAGAACACTGAAGCTTTCTTT
CSVEGQQNTEAFF
>TRBD1|few|TRBV7-3|TRBJ2-1
TGTGCCAGCAGTGGGGCCCACAGGGGTGAGCAGTTCTTC
CASSGAHRGEQFF
>.|many|TRBV29-1|TRBJ2-1
TGCAGCGTTTTCGTACCCAACATTAATGAGCAGTTCTTC
CSVFVPNINEQFF
>TRBD2|.|TRBV10-3|TRBJ2-7
TGTGCCGTCACCCCGACTAGCGGGAGGTCCTCCGGGGAGCAGTACTTC
CAVTPTSGRSSGEQYF
>.|many|TRBV7-8|TRBJ1-6
TGTGCCAGCAGTCCAGCCCCCGGGGATAATTCACCCCTCCACTTT
CASSPAPGDNSPLHF
>TRBD1|many|TRBV13|TRBJ2-1
TGTGCCAGCAGCCGACAGGGGTGGAATGAGCAGTTCTTC
CASSRQGWNEQFF
>TRBD1|many|TRBV30|TRBJ1-5
TGTGCCTGGAGTTACAGGGGGAATCAGCCCCAGCATTTT
CAWSYRGNQPQHF
>.|many|TRBV7-8|TRBJ2-7
TGTGCCAGCAGCTTACGCAAGGGTCCCTACGAGCAGTACTTC
CASSLRKGPYEQYF
>TRBD2|.|TRBV5-6|TRBJ2-1
TGTGCCAGCAGCTTCGGGCGGGAGCCCTACAATGAGCAGTTCTTC
CASSFGREPYNEQFF
>.|many|TRBV7-3|TRBJ2-1
TGTGCCAGCAGCTTAATTGCGGGTAGGAGTTACAATGAGCAGTTCTTC
CASSLIAGRSYNEQFF
>TRBD2|many|TRBV27|TRBJ2-1
TGTGCCAGCAGGGGACTAGCGGGAGGGTCCTACAATGAGCAGTTCTTC
CASRGLAGGSYNEQFF
>.|.|TRBV29-1|TRBJ2-7
TGCAGCGTTGTCCGAGGAGGACGAATCCCCTACGAGCAGTACTTC
CSVVRGGRIPYEQYF
>TRBD1|.|TRBV12-3/TRBV12-4|TRBJ2-1
TGTGCCAGCAGTGCCGGGACAGGGAACAATGAGCAGTTCTTC
CASSAGTGNNEQFF
>.|many|TRBV3-1|TRBJ2-6
TGTGCCAGCAGCCCAGTGACGAACGTCCTGACTTTC
CASSPVTNVLTF
>.|.|TRBV4-3|TRBJ1-1
TGCGCCAGCAGCCAAGAACTGCGATACACTGAAGCTTTCTTT
CASSQELRYTEAFF
>.|many|TRBV20-1|TRBJ1-2
TGCAGTGCTTTCCTTGCACCCTATGGCTACACCTTC
CSAFLAPYGYTF
>.|few|TRBV6-5|TRBJ1-4
TGTGCCAGCAGTTACCGAGGCACCTACTTGAATGAAAAACTGTTTTTT
CASSYRGTYLNEKLFF
>.|many|TRBV6-2/TRBV6-3|TRBJ2-7
TGTGCCAGCAGTTCTACGGGATGGAATACCTACGAGCAGTACTTC
CASSSTGWNTYEQYF